Each of the 5 T cell receptor beta chains below was sequenced from the same sample in a study of technical replicates of blood from a handful of donors. Data came from immunoSEQ multiplex PCR; TCRdb stores just in-frame clones and leaves some out. Among tens of thousands of clones, approximately 94% were seen once, and the ten largest hold 0.3% to 0.45%. Sequencing used T cells isolated from PBMCs. These receptors were obtained from a human donor in good health.

V gene TRBV7-2 combines with J gene TRBJ2-7; TRBD2 is a possible D gene (5 bases). Deletions cut 1 base from V and 4 bases from J, with 14 bases between. CDR1 and CDR2 from the germline V gene are SGHTA and FQGNSA. The CDR3 is 15 residues long. CDR3 DNA sequence: TGTGCCAGCAGCTTAGACGACACCGGGATATACGAGCAGTACTTC. Its protein is CASSLDDTGIYEQYF.

This chain links TRBV6-5 with TRBJ2-2; D gene ambiguous. CDR1 is MNHEY, CDR2 SVGAGI, per germline. The CDR3 sequence is 13 residues long. The ends were cut back, 4 bases at V and 7 bases at J, with 10 bases in the middle. Here the CDR3 reads CASSSTRGGELFF. The CDR3 nucleotides read TGTGCCAGCAGTTCGACCAGAGGCGGGGAGCTGTTTTTT.

The chain uses TRBV4-3 and TRBJ1-3, with a tentative D call TRBD1 (6 bases). The germline V and J ends were trimmed by 0 bases and 3 bases, with 6 bases remaining between them. The length of the CDR3 is 14 residues. Germline V gives CDR1 LGHNA, CDR2 YSLEER. The CDR3 region is CASSQEGGGNTIYF. The CDR3, as DNA: TGCGCCAGCAGCCAAGAAGGGGGTGGAAACACCATATATTTT.

The V gene is TRBV4-1, the J gene TRBJ2-1, with D perhaps TRBD1 (5 bases). This CDR3 is 16 amino acids long. V was trimmed by 4 bases and J by 0 bases, leaving 13 bases between them. The germline CDR1 and CDR2 sequences are MGHRA and YSYEKL. The CDR3 here is CASSPQQASSYNEQFF. The DNA for the CDR3 is TGCGCCAGCAGCCCTCAACAGGCTAGCTCCTACAATGAGCAGTTCTTC.

This chain joins TRBV11-2 and TRBJ1-2; 7 bases match TRBD1. The germline CDR1 and CDR2 sequences are SGHAT and FQNNGV. The CDR3 loop spans 13 amino acids. Trimming cost V 5 bases and J 7 bases; bases outside gene matches: 7. The CDR3 region is CASSLQGRSGYTF. Here the CDR3 DNA reads TGTGCCAGCAGCCTACAGGGGCGTTCTGGCTACACCTTC.